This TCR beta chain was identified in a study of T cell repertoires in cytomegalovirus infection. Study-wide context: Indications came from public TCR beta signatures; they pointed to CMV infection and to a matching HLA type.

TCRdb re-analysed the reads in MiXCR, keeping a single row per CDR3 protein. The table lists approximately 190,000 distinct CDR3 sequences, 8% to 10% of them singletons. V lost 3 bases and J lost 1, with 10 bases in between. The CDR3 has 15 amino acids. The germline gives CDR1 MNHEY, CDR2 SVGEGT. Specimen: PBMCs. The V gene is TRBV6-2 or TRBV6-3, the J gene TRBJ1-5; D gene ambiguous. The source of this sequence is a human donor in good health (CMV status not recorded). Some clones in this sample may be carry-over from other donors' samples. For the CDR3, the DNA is TGTGCCAGCAGTTATTGGGATGGCAGCAATCAGCCCCAGCATTTT. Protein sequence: CASSYWDGSNQPQHF.